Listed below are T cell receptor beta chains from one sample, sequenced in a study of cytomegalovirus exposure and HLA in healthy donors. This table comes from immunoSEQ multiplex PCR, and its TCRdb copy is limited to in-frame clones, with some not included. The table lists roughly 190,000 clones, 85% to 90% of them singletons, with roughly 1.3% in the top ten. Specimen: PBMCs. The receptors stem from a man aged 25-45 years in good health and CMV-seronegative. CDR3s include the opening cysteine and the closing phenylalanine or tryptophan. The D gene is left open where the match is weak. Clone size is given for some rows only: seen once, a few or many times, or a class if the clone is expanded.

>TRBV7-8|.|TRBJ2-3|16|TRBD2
CASSPERGGVTDTQYF
TGTGCCAGCAGCCCTGAGCGGGGGGGCGTAACAGATACGCAGTATTTT
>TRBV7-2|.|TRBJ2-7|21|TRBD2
CASSLASEGTSGRADPPEQYF
TGTGCCAGCAGCTTAGCCTCCGAGGGGACTAGCGGGAGGGCTGATCCTCCCGAGCAGTACTTC
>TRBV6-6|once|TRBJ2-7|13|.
CASRDSMSYEQYF
TGTGCCAGCCGGGACTCGATGTCATACGAGCAGTACTTC
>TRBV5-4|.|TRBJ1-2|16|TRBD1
CASSLSTGTGIDGYTF
TGTGCCAGCAGCTTGTCTACCGGGACAGGAATAGATGGCTACACCTTC
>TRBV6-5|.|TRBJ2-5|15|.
CASRDTISPAETQYF
TGTGCCAGCCGAGATACGATTAGCCCCGCCGAGACCCAGTACTTC
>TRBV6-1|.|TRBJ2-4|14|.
CASRLLTAKNSQYF
TGTGCCAGTCGCCTCTTGACGGCCAAAAACAGTCAGTACTTC
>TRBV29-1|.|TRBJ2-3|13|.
CSVAGRATDTQYF
TGCAGCGTTGCCGGCAGGGCCACAGATACGCAGTATTTT
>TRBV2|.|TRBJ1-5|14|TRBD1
CASMTGQLNQPQHF
TGTGCCAGCATGACGGGACAGCTAAATCAGCCCCAGCATTTT
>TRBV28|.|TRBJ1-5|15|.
CASSHAGYSNQPQHF
TGTGCCAGCAGCCACGCGGGCTATAGCAATCAGCCCCAGCATTTT
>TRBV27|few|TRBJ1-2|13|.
CASSLKGDYGYTF
TGTGCCAGCAGTTTAAAGGGGGACTATGGCTACACCTTC
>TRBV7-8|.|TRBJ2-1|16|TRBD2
CASSFGGWEGSNEQFF
TGTGCCAGCAGCTTCGGCGGGTGGGAGGGAAGCAATGAGCAGTTCTTC
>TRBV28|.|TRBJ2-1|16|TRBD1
CASSRPGTGPYNEQFF
TGTGCCAGCAGCCGCCCCGGGACAGGGCCCTACAATGAGCAGTTCTTC
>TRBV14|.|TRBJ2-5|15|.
CASSHVRGIEETQYF
TGTGCCAGCAGCCATGTGCGGGGTATCGAAGAGACCCAGTACTTC
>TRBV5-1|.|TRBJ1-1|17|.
CASGLASSGGFNTEAFF
TGCGCCAGCGGCTTGGCCTCGTCCGGGGGTTTTAACACTGAAGCTTTCTTT
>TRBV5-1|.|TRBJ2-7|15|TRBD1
CASSLTDRGPYEQYF
TGCGCCAGCAGCTTGACTGACAGGGGTCCCTACGAGCAGTACTTC
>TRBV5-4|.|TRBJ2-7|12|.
CASSPEDGEQYF
TGTGCCAGCAGCCCCGAGGATGGCGAGCAGTACTTC
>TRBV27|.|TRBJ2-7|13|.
CASSDGVLHEQYF
TGTGCCAGCAGTGACGGGGTTCTACACGAGCAGTACTTC
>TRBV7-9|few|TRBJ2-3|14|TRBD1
CASSYGQGGDTQYF
TGTGCCAGCAGCTACGGACAGGGAGGAGATACGCAGTATTTT
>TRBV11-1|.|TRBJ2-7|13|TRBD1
CASSSRQGRIDYF
TGTGCCAGCAGCTCGCGACAGGGACGGATTGACTACTTC
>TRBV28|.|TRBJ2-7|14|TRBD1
CASSPLTGVYEQYF
TGTGCCAGCAGTCCCCTAACAGGGGTCTACGAGCAGTACTTC
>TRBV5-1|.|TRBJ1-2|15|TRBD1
CASSQGQGAGRGYTF
TGCGCCAGCAGCCAGGGACAGGGGGCCGGGCGGGGCTACACCTTC
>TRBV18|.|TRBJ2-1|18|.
CASSPPGGGSGSYNEQFF
TGTGCCAGCTCACCACCGGGGGGAGGCTCGGGCTCCTACAATGAGCAGTTCTTC
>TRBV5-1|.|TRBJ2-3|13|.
CASSYTSTDTQYF
TGCGCCAGCAGCTACACAAGCACAGATACGCAGTATTTT